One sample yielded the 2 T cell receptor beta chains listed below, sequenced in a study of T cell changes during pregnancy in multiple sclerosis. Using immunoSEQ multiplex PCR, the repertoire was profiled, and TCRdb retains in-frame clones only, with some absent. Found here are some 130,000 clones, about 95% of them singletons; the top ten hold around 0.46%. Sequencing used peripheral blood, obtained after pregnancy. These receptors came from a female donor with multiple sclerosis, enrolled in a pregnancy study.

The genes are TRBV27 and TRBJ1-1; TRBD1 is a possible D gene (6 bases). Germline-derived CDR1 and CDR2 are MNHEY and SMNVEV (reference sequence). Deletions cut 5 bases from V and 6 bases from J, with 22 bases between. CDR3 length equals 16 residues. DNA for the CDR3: TGTGCCAGCAGTCCTCATGACAGGCTCCGAGGCGCTGAAGCTTTCTTT. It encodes CASSPHDRLRGAEAFF.

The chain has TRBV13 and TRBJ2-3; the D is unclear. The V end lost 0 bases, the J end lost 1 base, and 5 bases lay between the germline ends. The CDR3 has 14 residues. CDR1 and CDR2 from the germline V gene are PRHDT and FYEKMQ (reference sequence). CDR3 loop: CASSLGAGTDTQYF. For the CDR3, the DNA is TGTGCCAGCAGCTTAGGAGCCGGCACAGATACGCAGTATTTT.